These T cell receptor beta chains were read from a single sample in a study of shared clonotypes between healthy human individuals. Using immunoSEQ multiplex PCR, the repertoire was profiled, and TCRdb retains in-frame clones only, with some absent. The sample lists approximately 2,200,000 clones; 85% to 95% were seen once. The material sequenced was naive CD8+ T cells from PBMCs. These receptors were taken from a man aged 18 to 30 in good health. Some clones in this sample may be carry-over from other donors' samples. Each CDR3 is given with its conserved first and last residue. A D gene is named only where the DNA matches it firmly. Some rows mark clone size as missing; the rest say once, few, many or name a class of expanded clone.

d_call	v_call	j_call	clone_size	cdr3_nt	cdr3_aa
NA	TRBV27	TRBJ2-1	NA	TGTGCCAGCAGTCACAGCATCGACGAGCAGTTCTTC	CASSHSIDEQFF
NA	TRBV7-9	TRBJ2-2	once	TGTGCCAGCGCGGCCCCCGGGGAGCTGTTTTTT	CASAAPGELFF
NA	TRBV4-2	TRBJ1-3	once	TGTGCCAGCAGCCAAGGATGGGAGAGTCATGGAAACACCATATATTTT	CASSQGWESHGNTIYF
TRBD1	TRBV6-5	TRBJ2-7	NA	TGTGCCAGCAGGGGACAGGGGAACGAGCAGTACTTC	CASRGQGNEQYF
NA	TRBV27	TRBJ2-3	NA	TGTGCCAGCAGTTTACGTTCCGTGAGCACAGATACGCAGTATTTT	CASSLRSVSTDTQYF
TRBD2	TRBV28	TRBJ2-2	NA	TGTGCCAGCAGTCCCCCCGCGGGAGTAGGAACCGGGGAGCTGTTTTTT	CASSPPAGVGTGELFF
NA	TRBV7-8	TRBJ2-1	NA	TGTGCCAGCAGCTTAGTCGGACAGCCATACAATGAGCAGTTCTTC	CASSLVGQPYNEQFF
NA	TRBV16	TRBJ1-5	NA	TGTGCCAGCAGCCAATCGTGGCGGGCGGTAAGCAATCAGCCCCAGCATTTT	CASSQSWRAVSNQPQHF
TRBD2	TRBV6-4	TRBJ2-3	NA	TGTGCCAGCACTCCATCGGCGGGAGGGTCGACAGATACGCAGTATTTT	CASTPSAGGSTDTQYF
NA	TRBV19	TRBJ1-1	NA	TGTGCCACCTCCTGGGGTCAAGGGTTGGCTGAAGCTTTCTTT	CATSWGQGLAEAFF
NA	TRBV7-9	TRBJ2-3	NA	TGTGCCAGCAGGTGGGCAGATACGCAGTATTTT	CASRWADTQYF
TRBD2	TRBV27	TRBJ2-1	NA	TGTGCCAGCAGTTCCAACCTACTAGCGAATGAGCAGTTCTTC	CASSSNLLANEQFF
TRBD2	TRBV6-5	TRBJ2-1	NA	TGTGCCAGCAGTTACGGTAGCGGGGTCTACAATGAGCAGTTCTTC	CASSYGSGVYNEQFF
TRBD1	TRBV7-2	TRBJ2-2	NA	TGTGCCAGCAGCCCATCAAGGGGGCTTAACACCGGGGAGCTGTTTTTT	CASSPSRGLNTGELFF
NA	TRBV14	TRBJ2-7	NA	TGTGCCAGCACCGCCGGGGACCACGTCTTTAACGAGCAGTACTTC	CASTAGDHVFNEQYF
NA	TRBV9	TRBJ2-7	NA	TGTGCCAGCAGCGCAGGACAGCTGAGCTCCTACGAGCAGTACTTC	CASSAGQLSSYEQYF
NA	TRBV28	TRBJ1-3	NA	TGTGCCAGCAGCTTTATTTGGGGGAGGACTGGAAACACCATATATTTT	CASSFIWGRTGNTIYF
TRBD1	TRBV27	TRBJ2-3	NA	TGTGCCAGCAGTCGAACCCGGGACAGGGGGCTGGCAGATACGCAGTATTTT	CASSRTRDRGLADTQYF
NA	TRBV7-9	TRBJ2-1	NA	TGTGCCAGCAGCCCCCCGGGGAGAAGCGACAATGAGCAGTTCTTC	CASSPPGRSDNEQFF
TRBD2	TRBV27	TRBJ2-1	NA	TGTGCCAGCCGCTCCGGGAGGGTCAGGCGCTCCTACAATGAGCAGTTCTTC	CASRSGRVRRSYNEQFF
TRBD2	TRBV19	TRBJ2-2	NA	TGTGCCAGTAGGAGCGGGGCGGGCACCGGGGAGCTGTTTTTT	CASRSGAGTGELFF
NA	TRBV9	TRBJ2-7	NA	TGTGCCAGCAGCATGGGACTTGGGTACGAGCAGTACTTC	CASSMGLGYEQYF
NA	TRBV29-1	TRBJ1-2	NA	TGCAGCGTTGTGAATAACTACAGGGATCTGGGTGGCTACACCTTC	CSVVNNYRDLGGYTF
NA	TRBV7-9	TRBJ2-3	NA	TGTGCCAGCAGCTTATCTCCTGGGGGCGGTAGCACAGATACGCAGTATTTT	CASSLSPGGGSTDTQYF
TRBD1	TRBV4-1	TRBJ1-1	NA	TGCGCCAGCAGCCAGACAGGGTCTGAAGCTTTCTTT	CASSQTGSEAFF
TRBD2	TRBV28	TRBJ2-7	NA	TGTGCCAGCAGTTTGAGTCTAGCGGTCCCATCCTACGAGCAGTACTTC	CASSLSLAVPSYEQYF
NA	TRBV6-6	TRBJ1-2	NA	TGTGCCAGCAGTTACAGCCCAGGCCTAACTAACTATGGCTACACCTTC	CASSYSPGLTNYGYTF
NA	TRBV15	TRBJ2-7	NA	TGTGCCACCAGCAGAGACGGGGAGTCTACCTACGAGCAGTACTTC	CATSRDGESTYEQYF
NA	TRBV7-9	TRBJ1-1	NA	TGTGCCAGCAGCTTACCCCTAACAGGAGCTTTCTTT	CASSLPLTGAFF
NA	TRBV4-2	TRBJ1-2	NA	TGTGCCAGCAGCCAAGATCCGGGCCAGTCATATGGCTACACCTTC	CASSQDPGQSYGYTF
NA	TRBV7-9	TRBJ2-7	NA	TGTGCCAGCAGCTTAGGGTCGCCTGAGCAGTACTTC	CASSLGSPEQYF
TRBD1	TRBV9	TRBJ2-7	NA	TGTGCCAGCAGCGACCGGGACAGCCTCGAGCAGTACTTC	CASSDRDSLEQYF
TRBD2	TRBV6-5	TRBJ2-3	once	TGTGCCAGCAGTTACTCGCGGGGGATCCCGACAGATACGCAGTATTTT	CASSYSRGIPTDTQYF
NA	TRBV5-6	TRBJ1-1	NA	TGTGCCAGCAGCCTCGACCCAGGAGGCACTGAAGCTTTCTTT	CASSLDPGGTEAFF
TRBD1	TRBV19	TRBJ1-5	NA	TGTGCCAGTAGAAACCCGGCACAGGGGGCTGGTCAGCCCCAGCATTTT	CASRNPAQGAGQPQHF
NA	TRBV5-6	TRBJ1-3	NA	TGTGCCAGCAGCTTGGGCAGGGCAACTGGAAACACCATATATTTT	CASSLGRATGNTIYF
NA	TRBV15	TRBJ2-7	NA	TGTGCCACCAGCAGAGTACAGAGCTCCTACGAGCAGTACTTC	CATSRVQSSYEQYF
TRBD1	TRBV7-2	TRBJ1-2	NA	TGTGCCAGCAGCCCGGACCCACGTAGGAGGACAGGGGTCTATGGCTACACCTTC	CASSPDPRRRTGVYGYTF
NA	TRBV6-5	TRBJ2-1	NA	TGTGCCAGCAGTTACTCGGCGGCGTGGGAGCAGTTCTTC	CASSYSAAWEQFF
TRBD2	TRBV4-3	TRBJ2-5	NA	TGCGCCAGCAGCCAGGGAAGTAGCGGGAGAGAGACCCAGTACTTC	CASSQGSSGRETQYF
NA	TRBV11-2	TRBJ2-7	once	TGTGCCAGCAGCTTTGGGGGTTTCTCCTACGAGCAGTACTTC	CASSFGGFSYEQYF
NA	TRBV9	TRBJ1-2	NA	TGTGCCAGCACACAGGGAAACTATGGCTACACCTTC	CASTQGNYGYTF
NA	TRBV19	TRBJ1-2	NA	TGTGCCAGTAGTCCAAGAGTATGGGAAACTAACTATGGCTACACCTTC	CASSPRVWETNYGYTF
NA	TRBV14	TRBJ2-6	once	TGTGCCAGCAGCCAAGAGGGGGTCCGTGGGGCCAACGTCCTGACTTTC	CASSQEGVRGANVLTF
NA	TRBV27	TRBJ1-5	NA	TGTGCCAGCAGTTTGGGACCAGAGGGCAATCAGCCCCAGCATTTT	CASSLGPEGNQPQHF
TRBD2	TRBV4-3	TRBJ2-1	NA	TGCGCCAGCAGCCAAGATATTCAGCGGGAGCTTTTCAATGAGCAGTTCTTC	CASSQDIQRELFNEQFF
TRBD2	TRBV29-1	TRBJ2-5	NA	TGCAGCGTTGTAAGCGGGAGTCAAGAGACCCAGTACTTC	CSVVSGSQETQYF
NA	TRBV10-1	TRBJ2-3	once	TGCGCCAGCAGTGAGCGGATGGAAGCTAGCACAGATACGCAGTATTTT	CASSERMEASTDTQYF
TRBD2	TRBV25-1	TRBJ2-3	NA	TGTGCCAGCAGTGAATATGCGGGAGGGCCCGCAGATACGCAGTATTTT	CASSEYAGGPADTQYF
NA	TRBV14	TRBJ1-2	NA	TGTGCCAGCTCGCTAAGGGCCGACTATGGCTACACCTTC	CASSLRADYGYTF
TRBD1	TRBV10-1	TRBJ1-1	NA	TGCGCCAGCGCACCTCTCGAGGGGGCGCGCGCTGAAGCTTTCTTT	CASAPLEGARAEAFF
TRBD2	TRBV28	TRBJ2-5	once	TGTGCCAGCAGTTTAGGGTGGGAGGGGAAGGAGACCCAGTACTTC	CASSLGWEGKETQYF